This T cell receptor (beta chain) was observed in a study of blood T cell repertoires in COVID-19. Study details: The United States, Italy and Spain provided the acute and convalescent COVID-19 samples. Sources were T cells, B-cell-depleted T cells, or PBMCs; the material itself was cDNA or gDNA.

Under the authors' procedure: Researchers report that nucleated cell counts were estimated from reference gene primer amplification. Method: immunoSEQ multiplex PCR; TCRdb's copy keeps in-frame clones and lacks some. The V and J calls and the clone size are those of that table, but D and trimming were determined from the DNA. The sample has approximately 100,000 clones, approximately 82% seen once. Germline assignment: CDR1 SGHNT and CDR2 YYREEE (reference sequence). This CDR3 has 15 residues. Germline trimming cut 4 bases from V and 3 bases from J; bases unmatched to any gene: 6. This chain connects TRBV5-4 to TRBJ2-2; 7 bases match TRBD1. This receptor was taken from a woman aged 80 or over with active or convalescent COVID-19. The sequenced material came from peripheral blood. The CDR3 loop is CASSDDRAYTGELFF. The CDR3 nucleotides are TGTGCCAGCAGCGACGACAGGGCGTACACCGGGGAGCTGTTTTTT.